Here is one TCR beta chain with its context. The authors split each subset's genomic DNA evenly across several immunoSEQ plates. Sequencing used immunoSEQ multiplex PCR; TCRdb keeps in-frame clones, though not all of them. The table includes roughly 2 million clones, 85% to 95% detected once. With 5 bases removed from V and 3 bases from J, the gap between germline ends came to 10 bases. The V gene's germline CDR1 is SGHNT and CDR2 YENEEA. This CDR3 spans 14 amino acids. The sample belongs to a study of shared clonotypes between healthy human individuals. Sequenced sample: naive CD4+ T cells sorted from blood. Subset indicated: CD45RA+ positively selected. The sequence was collected from a man aged 18 to 35 in good health. The chain employs TRBV11-3 and TRBJ2-2; D is uncertain. CDR3 residues: CASSTEPYTGELFF. The CDR3 nucleotides read TGTGCCAGCAGCACCGAGCCATACACCGGGGAGCTGTTTTTT.